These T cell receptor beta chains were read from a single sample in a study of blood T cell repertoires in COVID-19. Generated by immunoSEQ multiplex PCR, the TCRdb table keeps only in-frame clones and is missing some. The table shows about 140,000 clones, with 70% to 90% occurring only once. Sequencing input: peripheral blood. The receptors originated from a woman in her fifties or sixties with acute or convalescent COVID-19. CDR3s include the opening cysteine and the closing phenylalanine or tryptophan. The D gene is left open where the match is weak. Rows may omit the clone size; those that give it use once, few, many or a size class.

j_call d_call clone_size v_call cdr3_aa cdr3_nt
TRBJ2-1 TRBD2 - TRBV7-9 CASSLAHVGGTYNEQFF TGTGCCAGCAGCTTAGCGCATGTGGGGGGGACCTACAATGAGCAGTTCTTC
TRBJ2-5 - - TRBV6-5 CASSAYRDKETQYF TGTGCCAGCAGCGCATATCGGGACAAAGAGACCCAGTACTTC
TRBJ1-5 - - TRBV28 CASSLMRVARGPQHF TGTGCCAGCAGTTTGATGAGGGTGGCTCGAGGACCCCAGCATTTT
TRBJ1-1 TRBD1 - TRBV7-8 CASSLAGTVTEAFF TGTGCCAGCAGCTTAGCGGGGACAGTCACTGAAGCTTTCTTT
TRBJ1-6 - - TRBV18 CASSPTALNSPLHF TGTGCCAGCTCACCGACAGCCTTAAATTCACCCCTCCACTTT
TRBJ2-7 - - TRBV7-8 CASSLVLVPYEQYF TGTGCCAGCAGCTTAGTGCTAGTCCCCTACGAGCAGTACTTC
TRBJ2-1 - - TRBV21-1 CASSGRSGTVHNEQFF TGTGCCAGCAGCGGACGTAGCGGGACGGTGCACAATGAGCAGTTCTTC
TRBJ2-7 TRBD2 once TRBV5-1 CASSLVSGAGEQYF TGCGCCAGCAGCTTGGTTAGCGGGGCGGGCGAGCAGTACTTC
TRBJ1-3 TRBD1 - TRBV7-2 CASSLTGAVNTIYF TGTGCCAGCAGCTTGACAGGGGCCGTAAACACCATATATTTT
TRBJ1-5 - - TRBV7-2 CASSPGHFNQPQHF TGTGCCAGCAGCCCCGGACATTTTAATCAGCCCCAGCATTTT
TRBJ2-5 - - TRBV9 CASSPTWASEETQYF TGTGCCAGCAGCCCTACCTGGGCGTCGGAAGAGACCCAGTACTTC
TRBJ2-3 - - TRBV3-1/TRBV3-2 CASSQDPGGTDTQYF TGTGCCAGCAGCCAAGATCCGGGGGGCACAGATACGCAGTATTTT
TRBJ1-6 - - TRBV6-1 CASSDGNSPLHF TGTGCCAGCAGTGACGGTAATTCACCCCTCCACTTT
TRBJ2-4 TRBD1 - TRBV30 CAFSGTGLNIQYF TGTGCCTTTTCCGGGACAGGGTTAAACATTCAGTACTTC
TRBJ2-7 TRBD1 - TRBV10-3 CAISEPGTGGAYEQYF TGTGCCATCAGTGAGCCTGGGACAGGGGGGGCCTACGAGCAGTACTTC
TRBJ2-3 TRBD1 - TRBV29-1 CSVFDRARSTDTQYF TGCAGCGTTTTTGACAGGGCGAGGTCCACAGATACGCAGTATTTT
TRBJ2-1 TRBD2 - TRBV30 CAWSVPGTSGLNEQFF TGTGCCTGGAGTGTACCCGGGACTAGCGGGCTCAATGAGCAGTTCTTC
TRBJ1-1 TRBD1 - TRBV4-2 CASSLGQSVNTEAFF TGTGCCAGCAGCCTGGGACAGAGTGTGAACACTGAAGCTTTCTTT
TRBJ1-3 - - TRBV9 CASSDSTVSGNTIYF TGTGCCAGCAGCGACAGCACAGTCTCTGGAAACACCATATATTTT
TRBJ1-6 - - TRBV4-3 CASSHLGKGKGFFDSPLHF TGCGCCAGCAGCCACCTGGGGAAGGGAAAGGGGTTTTTCGATTCACCCCTCCACTTT
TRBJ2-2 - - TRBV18 CASSSQHSGATGELFF TGTGCCAGCTCATCCCAGCACAGCGGCGCTACCGGGGAGCTGTTTTTT
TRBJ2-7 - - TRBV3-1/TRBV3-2 CASSQVMGIAYEQYF TGTGCCAGCAGCCAAGTCATGGGCATAGCCTACGAGCAGTACTTC
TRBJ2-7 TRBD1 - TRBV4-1 CASSQDGTGFYEQYF TGCGCCAGCAGCCAAGATGGGACAGGGTTCTACGAGCAGTACTTC
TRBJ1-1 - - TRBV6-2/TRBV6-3 CASSYGTPNTEAFF TGTGCCAGCAGTTACGGGACACCAAACACTGAAGCTTTCTTT
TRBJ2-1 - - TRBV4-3 CASSQDVALAGRDNEQFF TGCGCCAGCAGCCAAGATGTGGCACTAGCTGGTCGAGACAATGAGCAGTTCTTC
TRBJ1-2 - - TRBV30 CAWSATPGYTF TGTGCCTGGAGTGCCACACCGGGCTACACCTTC
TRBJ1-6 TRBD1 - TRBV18 CASSSDRGNSPLHF TGTGCCAGCTCATCCGACAGGGGTAATTCACCCCTCCACTTT
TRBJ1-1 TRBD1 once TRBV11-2 CASSTQTGGLAFF TGTGCCAGCAGTACTCAGACAGGGGGTCTAGCTTTCTTT
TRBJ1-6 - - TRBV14 CASSQQGSLNSPLHF TGTGCCAGCAGCCAACAGGGGTCTCTTAATTCACCCCTCCACTTT
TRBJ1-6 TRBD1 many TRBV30 CAWRDRVSSYNSPLHF TGTGCCTGGAGAGACAGGGTCTCCTCCTATAATTCACCCCTCCACTTT
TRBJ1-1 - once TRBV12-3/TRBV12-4 CASTPRATEAFF TGTGCCAGCACCCCGCGGGCCACTGAAGCTTTCTTT
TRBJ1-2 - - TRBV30 CAWSGSRGNAGYTF TGTGCCTGGAGTGGTTCCCGGGGGAATGCCGGCTACACCTTC
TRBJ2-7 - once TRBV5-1 CASRPDSTTIYEQYF TGCGCCAGCAGGCCAGACAGCACTACAATCTACGAGCAGTACTTC
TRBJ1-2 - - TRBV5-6 CASSRGMRNYGYTF TGTGCCAGCAGCCGGGGTATGCGAAACTATGGCTACACCTTC
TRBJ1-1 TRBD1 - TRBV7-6 CASSPLTGWITEAFF TGTGCCAGCAGCCCATTGACAGGGTGGATCACTGAAGCTTTCTTT
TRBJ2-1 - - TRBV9 CASSVGDYNEQFF TGTGCCAGCAGCGTAGGAGACTACAATGAGCAGTTCTTC
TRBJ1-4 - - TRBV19 CASSPHSRDFEGKLFF TGTGCCAGTAGTCCACATTCCCGGGATTTTGAGGGAAAACTGTTTTTT
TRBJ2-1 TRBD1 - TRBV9 CASSVAGGQNNEQFF TGTGCCAGCAGCGTAGCAGGGGGCCAAAACAATGAGCAGTTCTTC
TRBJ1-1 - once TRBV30 CAWREGWTLAFF TGTGCCTGGAGGGAGGGGTGGACATTAGCTTTCTTT
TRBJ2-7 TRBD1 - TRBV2 CASRVGTGGPYEQYF TGTGCCAGCAGAGTGGGGACAGGGGGACCCTACGAGCAGTACTTC
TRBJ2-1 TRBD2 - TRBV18 CASSPFAGGPGNEQFF TGTGCCAGCTCACCCTTTGCGGGGGGGCCGGGCAATGAGCAGTTCTTC
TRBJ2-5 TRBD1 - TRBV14 CASSRLGQGDETQYF TGTGCCAGCAGCCGTTTGGGACAGGGCGATGAGACCCAGTACTTC
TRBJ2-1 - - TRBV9 CASSLLGDLYNEQFF TGTGCCAGCAGCCTCCTAGGAGATCTTTACAATGAGCAGTTCTTC
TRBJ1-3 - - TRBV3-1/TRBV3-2 CASSQRESGNTIYF TGTGCCAGCAGCCAGCGGGAATCTGGAAACACCATATATTTT
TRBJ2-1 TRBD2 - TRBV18 CASSPGSSGDNEQFF TGTGCCAGCTCACCGGGATCCAGCGGGGACAATGAGCAGTTCTTC
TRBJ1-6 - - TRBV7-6 CASSLTGSSYNSPLHF TGTGCCAGCAGCTTAACAGGGAGCTCCTATAATTCACCCCTCCACTTT